Listed here are 14 T cell receptor beta chains from one sample, sequenced in a study of neurological immune-mediated disorders. Via MiXCR, TCRdb re-called the 5' RACE reads, giving one row per CDR3 protein. The table lists 53,000 or so distinct CDR3 sequences, approximately 8.4% of them singletons. The time point is: longitudinal time-point 3. The sample consisted of PBMCs. Receptors were obtained from a woman aged 35 to 49 in good health.

The DNA for the CDR3 is TGTGCCAGCAACGGCGGCTCCTACGAGCAGTACTTC. Residues: CASNGGSYEQYF. The chain joins TRBV6-1 to TRBJ2-7; D is unresolved. V was trimmed by 7 bases and J by 0 bases, leaving 7 bases between them. CDR1 is MNHNS and CDR2 is SASEGT in the germline V gene. The CDR3 loop spans 12 amino acids.

This clonotype was picked up many times. The chain combines TRBV29-1 with TRBJ2-3, with D perhaps assigned TRBD1 or TRBD2 (5 bases each). Between the trimmed V and J ends, which lost 7 bases and 3 bases, there was a span of 8 bases. Per germline, CDR1 SQVTM and CDR2 ANQGSEA. The CDR3 is made up of 11 amino acids. As DNA, the CDR3 is TGCAGCGGGGGGTGGACAGATACGCAGTATTTT. It is translated as CSGGWTDTQYF.

This clonotype was detected ten times or more. V usage is TRBV20-1 and J usage is TRBJ2-1, with TRBD1 identical over 7 bases. CDR1 and CDR2 from the germline V gene are DFQATT and SNEGSKA (reference sequence). J lost 2 bases, V lost 4 bases, and 8 bases had no gene match. The CDR3 covers 15 residues. Here the CDR3 reads CSANDRELPYNEQFF. CDR3 sequence (DNA): TGCAGTGCTAACGACAGGGAACTCCCCTACAATGAGCAGTTCTTC.

This clonotype was observed many times. The V gene is TRBV6-4, the J gene TRBJ2-1; D may be TRBD1 (8 bases). The V gene's germline CDR1 is MRHNA and CDR2 SNTAGT. The CDR3 length is 14 residues. V dropped 6 bases and J dropped 8 bases, with 17 bases sitting between them. CDR3 amino acids: CASSGGQGADEQFF. The CDR3, as DNA: TGTGCCAGCAGCGGGGGGCAGGGGGCCGATGAGCAGTTCTTC.

This clonotype was seen many times. This chain links TRBV7-2 with TRBJ1-5; D unclear. Germline V gene data show CDR1 as SGHTA and CDR2 as FQGNSA. The V end lost 0 bases, the J end lost 4 bases, and 13 bases lay between the germline ends. This CDR3 contains 16 residues. The CDR3 sequence is CASSLALDRINQPQHF. The CDR3 nucleotides are TGTGCCAGCAGCTTAGCGCTTGATAGGATTAATCAGCCCCAGCATTTT.

J is TRBJ2-1 and V is TRBV11-1; maybe TRBD1 (5 bases). The CDR3 consists of 14 residues. The germline gives CDR1 SGHAT, CDR2 FQDESV (reference sequence). The V gene lost 10 bases and the J gene lost 0 bases, with 13 bases spanning the gap. DNA of the CDR3: TGTGCCACCGCTGGGGCGAGCTCCTACAATGAGCAGTTCTTC. Protein sequence: CATAGASSYNEQFF.

This clonotype appeared many times. This chain links TRBV4-2 with TRBJ1-1; D uncertain. The germline gives CDR1 LGHNA, CDR2 YNFKEQ. V shed 3 bases and J shed 2 bases, with 4 bases lying between them. CDR3 size: 12 residues. CDR3 amino acids: CASSHSNTEAFF. The CDR3 nucleotides are TGTGCCAGCAGCCATTCCAACACTGAAGCTTTCTTT.

This clonotype was detected ten times or more. CDR3 loop: CASTLSGRGPGELFF. CDR3 sequence (DNA): TGTGCCAGCACCCTGTCGGGCAGGGGGCCCGGGGAGCTGTTTTTT. The rearrangement joins TRBV12-3 or TRBV12-4 to TRBJ2-2, with TRBD1 matching over 8 bases. V lost 7 bases to trimming and J lost 6 bases; unmatched junction nucleotides: 10. The CDR3 is 15 residues long.

This clonotype was counted at least ten times. The chain uses TRBV3-1 and TRBJ2-7; TRBD1 matches 11 bases. Germline V lookup: CDR1 LGHDT, CDR2 YNNKEL (reference sequence). Trimming at V came to 3 bases and at J to 2 bases, leaving 3 bases not matched to a gene. The CDR3 covers 15 residues. The CDR3 here is CASSQGTGGPYEQYF. CDR3 in DNA: TGTGCCAGCAGCCAGGGGACAGGGGGACCCTACGAGCAGTACTTC.

The chain couples TRBV3-1 to TRBJ2-1, with 8 bases aligning to TRBD2. Germline CDR1 and CDR2: LGHDT and YNNKEL (reference sequence). This CDR3 contains 16 residues. After removal of 3 bases from V and 2 bases from J, the junction contained 6 bases not matched to a gene. Here the CDR3 reads CASSHGASGPYNEQFF. The DNA for the CDR3 is TGTGCCAGCAGCCATGGGGCTAGCGGGCCCTACAATGAGCAGTTCTTC.

Many counts were recorded for this clonotype. The V and J genes are TRBV4-2 and TRBJ1-1; D not certain. The ends were cut back, 4 bases at V and 0 bases at J, with 15 bases in the middle. In germline, CDR1 is LGHNA, CDR2 YNFKEQ. The CDR3 spans 16 residues. CDR3 coding DNA: TGTGCCAGCAGCCCGAACCTTGTTCTTATGAACACTGAAGCTTTCTTT. The encoded protein is CASSPNLVLMNTEAFF.

In its sample, this clonotype was seen many times. The chain joins TRBV20-1 to TRBJ2-7, with 9 nucleotides matching TRBD1. The V segment lost 6 bases and the J segment 1 base; nucleotides outside the gene matches: 10. Germline values: CDR1 DFQATT, CDR2 SNEGSKA (reference sequence). The CDR3 sequence is 15 residues long. The CDR3 reads CSATDRGTTSYEQYF. The CDR3 bases are TGCAGTGCCACGGACAGGGGAACGACGTCCTACGAGCAGTACTTC.

This clonotype was detected many times. The chain recombines TRBV5-1 with TRBJ1-2; TRBD1 might be the D (5 bases). Germline lookup yields CDR1 SGHRS and CDR2 YFSETQ. There are 14 residues in the CDR3. V was pared by 4 bases and J by 4 bases, with 14 bases between. CDR3 in DNA: TGCGCCAGCAGCCTTGAAGGGGATGCCTATGGCTACACCTTC. Translation: CASSLEGDAYGYTF. Looking up the rest from reference TRBV5-1 and TRBJ1-2 gives the full variable domain: KAGVTQTPRYLIKTRGQQVTLSCSPISGHRSVSWYQQTPGQGLQFLFEYFSETQRNKGNFPGRFSGRQFSNSRSEMNVSTLELGDSALYLCASSLEGDAYGYTFGSGTRLTVV.

This clonotype was seen ten or more times. CDR3 in amino acids: CSAQQGPDTQYF. The CDR3 DNA follows: TGCAGTGCTCAACAGGGGCCAGATACGCAGTATTTT. The chain employs TRBV20-1 and TRBJ2-3; 7 bases fit TRBD1. Per the germline V gene, CDR1 is DFQATT and CDR2 is SNEGSKA (reference sequence). V was pared by 5 bases and J by 4 bases, with 3 bases of the junction left unmatched. This CDR3 comprises 12 residues.